These T cell receptor beta chains were read from a single sample in a study of post-analysis software for immune sequencing data. Using its own MiXCR run on the PCR reads, TCRdb lists one record per CDR3 protein. The table has about 380,000 distinct CDR3 sequences, roughly 36% seen once; the top ten hold 13%. Material for sequencing was blood. These receptors all come from a girl between 5 and 17 years old with multiple sclerosis. The CDR3 runs from the conserved cysteine through the conserved F or W. A D gene is named only where the DNA matches it firmly. Part of the rows lack a size; the others show once, few, many or a class for expanded clones.

cdr3_length clone_size j_call v_call d_call cdr3_aa cdr3_nt
12 - TRBJ2-5 TRBV18 - CASSPQGSSQYF TGTGCCAGCTCACCTCAGGGCTCTTCCCAGTACTTC
18 once TRBJ1-1 TRBV7-2 TRBD1 CASSLNPGTGGQDTEAFF TGTGCCAGCAGCTTAAATCCAGGGACAGGGGGCCAGGACACTGAAGCTTTCTTT
17 - TRBJ2-6 TRBV7-2 - CASSATGREAGANVLTF TGTGCCAGCAGCGCCACAGGGAGGGAGGCTGGGGCCAACGTCCTGACTTTC
15 - TRBJ1-4 TRBV3-1 - CASSQGTGGVEKLFF TGTGCCAGCAGCCAAGGTACGGGAGGGGTTGAAAAACTGTTTTTT
15 - TRBJ1-2 TRBV5-1 - CASSLEVGADNGYTF TGCGCCAGCAGCTTGGAGGTGGGCGCGGATAATGGCTACACCTTC
15 few TRBJ2-3 TRBV24-1 - CATSEALGGGDTQYF TGTGCCACCAGTGAGGCCCTGGGGGGAGGTGATACGCAGTATTTT
15 - TRBJ1-6 TRBV7-2 - CASSLVSMDYSPLHF TGTGCCAGCAGCTTAGTTTCGATGGACTATTCACCCCTCCACTTT
14 - TRBJ2-7 TRBV4-1 - CASNQGGDAYEQYF TGCGCCAGCAACCAAGGCGGTGACGCCTACGAGCAGTACTTC
13 - TRBJ2-7 TRBV4-3 - CASSQEWSYEQYF TGCGCCAGCAGCCAAGAATGGAGTTACGAGCAGTACTTC
13 many TRBJ2-7 TRBV29-1 TRBD1 CSVAQGGSYEQYF TGCAGCGTAGCACAGGGGGGTTCCTACGAGCAGTACTTC
18 few TRBJ1-2 TRBV3-1 TRBD1 CASSRLRQGWVTNYGYTF TGTGCCAGCAGCCGGCTCCGACAGGGTTGGGTGACTAACTATGGCTACACCTTC
11 - TRBJ1-3 TRBV20-1 - CSARKGDTIYF TGCAGTGCCCGTAAAGGGGACACCATATATTTT
13 - TRBJ1-1 TRBV3-1 - CASSQVVYTEAFF TGTGCCAGCAGCCAAGTAGTTTACACTGAAGCTTTCTTT
16 - TRBJ2-2 TRBV5-1 TRBD1 CASSSGQGENTGELFF TGCGCCAGCAGCTCGGGACAGGGCGAGAACACCGGGGAGCTGTTTTTT
15 few TRBJ1-1 TRBV6-1 TRBD1 CASSGGTGRNTEAFF TGTGCCAGCAGTGGCGGGACAGGGCGGAACACTGAAGCTTTCTTT
14 - TRBJ1-1 TRBV5-1 - CASSTGGEWPEAFF TGCGCCAGCAGCACCGGGGGGGAGTGGCCTGAAGCTTTCTTT
16 - TRBJ2-1 TRBV20-1 TRBD2 CSARSPLAGGATWQFF TGCAGTGCTAGATCTCCGCTAGCGGGGGGTGCGACGTGGCAGTTCTTC
13 few TRBJ1-5 TRBV29-1 TRBD1 CSVGQGADQPQHF TGCAGCGTTGGACAGGGCGCCGATCAGCCCCAGCATTTT
14 - TRBJ2-1 TRBV28 TRBD2 CASKRGGGNNEQFF TGTGCCAGCAAACGGGGGGGGGGAAACAATGAGCAGTTCTTC
15 - TRBJ2-1 TRBV7-2 TRBD2 CASSLVGLAGAEQFF TGTGCCAGCAGCTTAGTGGGACTAGCGGGGGCTGAGCAGTTCTTC
14 - TRBJ2-3 TRBV5-1 - CASSSEDPGDTQYF TGCGCCAGCAGCTCCGAGGACCCGGGTGATACGCAGTATTTT
15 - TRBJ2-4 TRBV29-1 - CSVESEGYGKNIQYF TGCAGCGTCGAGTCGGAAGGATACGGCAAAAACATTCAGTACTTC
12 few TRBJ2-7 TRBV12-3/TRBV12-4 - CASLQGSGEQYF TGTGCCAGCCTCCAAGGGAGTGGCGAGCAGTACTTC
15 - TRBJ2-3 TRBV29-1 TRBD1 CSVENAQGGTDTQYF TGCAGCGTTGAGAATGCGCAGGGGGGCACAGATACGCAGTATTTT
16 - TRBJ2-1 TRBV5-1 - CASSLAGGVTYNEQFF TGCGCCAGCAGCTTGGCCGGCGGGGTGACCTACAATGAGCAGTTCTTC
13 - TRBJ2-3 TRBV7-2 - CASSLPNTDTQYF TGTGCCAGCAGCTTACCCAATACAGATACGCAGTATTTT
13 many TRBJ1-2 TRBV12-3/TRBV12-4 - CASSPRGTTGYTF TGTGCCAGCAGCCCACGAGGGACGACTGGCTACACCTTC
13 - TRBJ2-5 TRBV11-3 - CASSFAPGETQYF TGTGCCAGCAGCTTTGCACCAGGGGAGACCCAGTACTTC
14 - TRBJ1-1 TRBV20-1 - CSASPQTVHTEAFF TGCAGTGCTAGCCCCCAGACAGTACACACTGAAGCTTTCTTT
13 - TRBJ2-2 TRBV11-2 - CASSRQDTGELFF TGTGCCAGCAGCCGCCAGGACACCGGGGAGCTGTTTTTT
13 - TRBJ2-3 TRBV24-1 - CATSASGPDTQYF TGTGCCACCAGTGCGAGCGGCCCAGATACGCAGTATTTT
15 - TRBJ2-6 TRBV12-3/TRBV12-4 - CASSFVSSGANVLTF TGTGCCAGCAGTTTCGTAAGCTCTGGGGCCAACGTCCTGACTTTC
16 - TRBJ1-1 TRBV7-6 TRBD1 CASSLVTGGMNTEAFF TGTGCCAGCAGCTTAGTAACAGGGGGCATGAACACTGAAGCTTTCTTT
15 - TRBJ2-6 TRBV6-4 - CATSETGTGANVLTF TGTGCCACCTCCGAGACGGGGACTGGGGCCAACGTCCTGACTTTC
16 - TRBJ2-7 TRBV4-3 TRBD1 CASSPIRDSLPYEQYF TGCGCCAGCAGCCCTATACGGGACAGTCTTCCCTACGAGCAGTACTTC
16 - TRBJ2-1 TRBV4-1 - CASSVQRAPTYNEQFF TGCGCCAGCAGCGTCCAGAGGGCGCCGACCTACAATGAGCAGTTCTTC
15 - TRBJ2-5 TRBV5-1 - CASSDGRGYQETQYF TGCGCCAGCAGCGATGGACGGGGCTACCAAGAGACCCAGTACTTC
14 few TRBJ1-1 TRBV6-5 - CASSFGNMNTEAFF TGTGCCAGCAGTTTCGGGAACATGAACACTGAAGCTTTCTTT
14 few TRBJ2-5 TRBV27 TRBD2 CASRRGLAGETQYF TGTGCCAGCAGACGAGGGCTAGCGGGGGAGACCCAGTACTTC
13 few TRBJ2-5 TRBV6-1 - CASRVTVQETQYF TGTGCCAGCAGGGTGACAGTCCAAGAGACCCAGTACTTC
11 - TRBJ1-1 TRBV6-2/TRBV6-3 - CASLQGTEAFF TGTGCCAGCCTCCAAGGGACAGAAGCTTTCTTT
14 - TRBJ2-7 TRBV7-3 - CASSLSGRTYEQYF TGTGCCAGCAGCTTATCAGGGAGAACCTACGAGCAGTACTTC